Each of the 22 T cell receptor beta chains below was sequenced from the same sample in a study of blood T cell repertoires in COVID-19. The data were produced by immunoSEQ multiplex PCR, yet TCRdb's version contains in-frame clones alone and is incomplete. The sample shows 200,000 to 250,000 clones, 70% to 85% of them seen only once. The sequenced sample was peripheral blood. Receptors were obtained from a woman aged 80 or over with active or convalescent COVID-19.

This chain joins TRBV4-1 and TRBJ2-1; TRBD2 aligns across 10 bases. The V and J ends lost 1 base and 6 bases, in that order; junction bases with no gene match: 15. Germline V gene lookup returns CDR1 MGHRA and CDR2 YSYEKL. The CDR3 is 19 amino acids. CDR3 in DNA: TGCGCCAGCAGCCAAGCGGGCGGGCTAGCGGGAGTTGTCCGCAATGAGCAGTTCTTC. This translates into CASSQAGGLAGVVRNEQFF.

The chain carries TRBV18 and TRBJ2-2; perhaps TRBD1 as D (5 bases). The germline V and J ends were trimmed by 4 bases and 5 bases, with 11 bases remaining between them. The germline CDR1 and CDR2 sequences are KGHSH and LQKENI. CDR3 length: 14 residues. In DNA form, the CDR3 reads TGTGCCAGCTCACGGCAGGGAAGTACCGGGGAGCTGTTTTTT. It specifies CASSRQGSTGELFF.

This clone was seen a handful of times. The rearrangement links TRBV18 to TRBJ1-2; TRBD1 matches at 7 bases. Germline CDR1 reads KGHSH; CDR2 reads LQKENI. V shed 3 bases and J 4 bases; nucleotides not matched to a gene: 5. The CDR3 is 14 amino acids. CDR3 nucleotides: TGTGCCAGCTCACCGAGACAGGGTGCCTATGGCTACACCTTC. Protein sequence: CASSPRQGAYGYTF.

The chain employs TRBV19 and TRBJ2-7; 9 bases line up with TRBD1. Germline values: CDR1 LNHDA, CDR2 SQIVND (reference sequence). The V segment lost 4 bases and the J segment 2 bases; nucleotides outside the gene matches: 18. This CDR3 is built from 19 residues. CDR3 nucleotides: TGTGCCAGTAGTACGATTAAAACAACCGGGACAGGGAGTCCCTACGAGCAGTACTTC. Its translation is CASSTIKTTGTGSPYEQYF.

This chain uses TRBV29-1 with TRBJ2-2, with 7 bases that match TRBD1. The V segment lost 6 bases and the J segment 0 bases; nucleotides outside the gene matches: 7. Germline V lookup: CDR1 SQVTM, CDR2 ANQGSEA. The CDR3 totals 15 residues. The DNA for the CDR3 is TGCAGCGTGCGACAGGGTGGAGCGAACACCGGGGAGCTGTTTTTT. This codes for CSVRQGGANTGELFF.

This sequence joins TRBV19 and TRBJ1-1; D call uncertain. Trimming cost V 1 base and J 7 bases, with 10 bases left between them. There are 13 residues in the CDR3. From germline, CDR1 is LNHDA and CDR2 SQIVND (reference sequence). The CDR3: CASSIGWQIEAFF. The CDR3 DNA is TGTGCCAGTAGTATAGGGTGGCAGATTGAAGCTTTCTTT.

This chain uses TRBV6-1 with TRBJ1-4; a possible D gene is TRBD1 (6 bases). Looked up from germline, CDR1 is MNHNS and CDR2 is SASEGT. The V end was cut by 1 base, the J end by 6 bases, with 9 bases between. The CDR3 contains 14 residues. This CDR3 reads CASSEVAGDEKLFF. The CDR3 DNA is TGTGCCAGCAGTGAAGTTGCAGGGGATGAAAAACTGTTTTTT.

This chain connects TRBV2 to TRBJ1-3; TRBD1 is a possible D gene (6 bases). The germline V gene has CDR1 SNHLY and CDR2 FYNNEI. The V and J ends lost 6 bases and 0 bases respectively, with 12 bases between them. The CDR3 is 15 amino acids. CDR3 DNA sequence: TGTGCCAGCAGCCGGACAGCGCGCTCTGGAAACACCATATATTTT. Translation: CASSRTARSGNTIYF.

The rearrangement joins TRBV7-9 to TRBJ2-5; the D gene is possibly TRBD1 (5 bases). This CDR3 region has 15 residues. Per germline, CDR1 SEHNR and CDR2 FQNEAQ (reference sequence). The germline V and J ends were trimmed by 1 base and 5 bases, with 14 bases remaining between them. CDR3 nucleotide sequence: TGTGCCAGCAGCTTAGGTTTAGGGGCAGGGGAGACCCAGTACTTC. This encodes CASSLGLGAGETQYF.

This clone has a handful of counts. V is TRBV28 and J is TRBJ1-2; D might be TRBD1 (5 bases). The V and J ends lost 3 bases and 0 bases respectively, with 14 bases between them. CDR3 length equals 16 residues. CDR1 is MDHEN and CDR2 is SYDVKM in the germline V gene. The DNA of the CDR3 is TGTGCCAGCAGTTTGACAGCGACAACAGCTAACTATGGCTACACCTTC. Amino acid sequence: CASSLTATTANYGYTF.

This clone was observed a few times. The rearrangement joins TRBV6-5 to TRBJ1-2; weak D call: TRBD1 (6 bases). Germline V gene sequence: CDR1 MNHEY, CDR2 SVGAGI. This CDR3 is 14 amino acids long. V lost 0 bases to trimming and J lost 5 bases, with 10 bases between them. The CDR3 nucleotides are TGTGCCAGCAGTTACTCGGGGGCCGGGTATGGCTACACCTTC. It codes for CASSYSGAGYGYTF.

This chain links TRBV27 with TRBJ2-2; D is perhaps TRBD1 (5 bases). CDR3 length equals 13 residues. Trimming took 2 bases from V and 6 from J, leaving 7 bases between them. Per the germline V gene, CDR1 is MNHEY and CDR2 is SMNVEV (reference sequence). The CDR3 DNA reads as TGTGCCAGCAGTTTACTAGGGGCCGGGGAGCTGTTTTTT. Translating gives CASSLLGAGELFF.

This clone has only one observation. One end of the junction varies from germline; a read error may be responsible. The chain carries TRBV5-8 and TRBJ2-3, with 15 bases identical to TRBD2. The CDR3 covers 15 residues. Germline assignment: CDR1 SGHTS and CDR2 YDEGEE. This CDR3 is CASSLAGTSGRPMGF. In DNA, the CDR3 is TGTGCCAGCAGCTTGGCCGGGACTAGCGGGAGGCCAATGGGTTTT.

The J gene is TRBJ2-3, the V gene TRBV4-2; 7 bases align to TRBD2. Germline V gene sequence: CDR1 LGHNA, CDR2 YNFKEQ. The CDR3 contains 18 residues. Trimming took 0 bases from V and 0 from J; bases not matched to a gene: 9. The CDR3 DNA reads as TGTGCCAGCAGCCAAGATCCCTCTAGCGGCACTAGCACAGATACGCAGTATTTT. Amino acids: CASSQDPSSGTSTDTQYF.

This clone was seen only a few times. The V call is TRBV5-1, the J call TRBJ1-3, with D tentatively TRBD1 (6 bases). Germline V gene lookup returns CDR1 SGHRS and CDR2 YFSETQ. Trimming left V 1 base short and J 2 bases short, with 7 bases between. The CDR3 runs 14 residues. The CDR3 reads CASSLTGTGNTIYF. In DNA form, the CDR3 reads TGCGCCAGCAGCTTGACAGGGACTGGAAACACCATATATTTT.

The chain has TRBV10-1 and TRBJ2-1; D ambiguous. The V and J ends lost 3 bases and 7 bases respectively, with 7 bases between them. Germline lookup yields CDR1 WNHNN and CDR2 SYGVQD (reference sequence). The CDR3 runs to 12 residues. The chain's CDR3 is CASSDGRNEQFF. In DNA, the CDR3 is TGCGCCAGCAGTGACGGTCGTAATGAGCAGTTCTTC.

This chain links TRBV27 with TRBJ2-1; the match to TRBD2 covers 11 bases. CDR3 size: 15 residues. The germline V gene has CDR1 MNHEY and CDR2 SMNVEV (reference sequence). Germline trimming cut 5 bases from V and 4 bases from J; bases unmatched to any gene: 4. The CDR3 bases are TGTGCCAGCAGTATTAGCGGGAGGGGGTACAATGAGCAGTTCTTC. Its translation is CASSISGRGYNEQFF.

This clone was seen only once. J is TRBJ2-1 and V is TRBV25-1; D remains unclear. The CDR3 length is 17 residues. Germline assignment: CDR1 MGHDK and CDR2 SYGVNS. V lost 4 bases and J lost 0, with 16 bases in between. CDR3 sequence reads: CASSGAALMSSYNEQFF. In DNA form, the CDR3 reads TGTGCCAGCAGTGGTGCGGCTCTGATGAGCTCCTACAATGAGCAGTTCTTC.

This chain connects TRBV5-6 to TRBJ1-5; 7 bases map to TRBD1. CDR1 is SGHDT and CDR2 is YYEEEE in the germline V gene. Trimming cost V 1 base and J 4 bases; bases outside gene matches: 2. The CDR3 has 14 amino acids. The CDR3 protein is CASSLRDSNQPQHF. DNA for the CDR3: TGTGCCAGCAGCTTGCGGGACAGTAATCAGCCCCAGCATTTT.

The V call is TRBV19, the J call TRBJ1-2, with 9 bases that match TRBD1. CDR1 and CDR2 (germline): LNHDA, SQIVND (reference sequence). The CDR3 contains 19 residues. V was clipped by 3 bases and J by 2 bases; unmatched bases: 16. The DNA of the CDR3 is TGTGCCAGTAGTATCTTTAAGGGGACAGGGACGTTTTACAACTATGGCTACACCTTC. Translating it yields CASSIFKGTGTFYNYGYTF.

The table lists this clone with a count of one. The genes are TRBV5-1 and TRBJ2-5; 14 bases are shared with TRBD2. Germline V gene lookup returns CDR1 SGHRS and CDR2 YFSETQ. The CDR3 length is 17 residues. The trim removed 4 bases at V and 4 bases at J, leaving 9 bases unmatched. The CDR3 loop reads CASSPGLAGGRGETQYF. Written as DNA, the CDR3 is TGCGCCAGCAGCCCTGGACTAGCGGGAGGCCGGGGAGAGACCCAGTACTTC.

In this sample, this clone turned up a few times. The chain carries TRBV19 and TRBJ1-2, with TRBD1 identical over 8 bases. J gave up 2 bases and V 6 bases, and 14 bases lay outside the gene matches. CDR1 LNHDA and CDR2 SQIVND come from the germline V gene (reference sequence). The CDR3 sequence is 17 residues long. CDR3 loop: CASSTGTGGTLNYGYTF. The CDR3 DNA reads as TGTGCCAGTAGCACCGGGACAGGCGGTACACTAAACTATGGCTACACCTTC.